This TCR beta chain derives from a study of blood T cell repertoires in COVID-19 (dated by TCRdb to 2019 to 2021). General notes on the study: Samples covering the acute and convalescent phases of COVID-19 were provided by collaborators in the United States, Italy and Spain. The prospective study material was composed of cDNA or gDNA derived from T cells, B-cell-depleted T cells, or PBMCs. The samples were drawn from the first 160 participants of the ongoing ImmuneRACE study and from 1,254 subjects provided by 6 global collaborators. The dataset comprised deeply sampled blood TCRbeta repertoires from subjects exposed to, actively infected with, or recovered from COVID-19. A de-identified subject ID, COVID-19 status, age in years and sex were almost always included in the sample metadata. Where HLA class I and class II types were available, the types were taken from metadata supplied by the sample provider, not from assay-based typing. The repertoires were made available in a free public database intended to serve as a resource for research on the immune response to SARS-CoV-2. The full study reports these points: The amount of clinical and demographic metadata varied by source and participant and was provided uncurated.

The immunoSEQ Assay, a bias-controlled multiplex PCR, was used to amplify TCRbeta CDR3 regions from genomic DNA. Per the original workflow: Within the assay, amplification of reference gene primers was used to estimate how many nucleated cells each sample contained. Sequence reads were collapsed and filtered to measure the absolute abundance of every unique TCRbeta CDR3 rearrangement. For each sample, productive Simpson clonality was calculated as the square root of Simpson's diversity index across productive rearrangements. This is the immuneACCESS table as TCRdb keeps it, with only in-frame sequences that have V and J called. A part of the clones is gone; compared with another copy, unresolved V genes explain less than half, and the rest is unexplained. That table supplies the V and J calls and clone size; D and trimming were determined from the DNA. The sample table lists around 100,000 clones, about 90% of them with a count of one. 2.7% of the sample goes to the ten largest clones.

The CDR3 has 13 amino acids, counting the end cysteine and phenylalanine. Only the CDR3 DNA stays, 39 bases, in frame from base 1. For CDR1 and CDR2, the germline V gene lists SGHRS and YFSETQ. Compared with germline, V lacks 4 bases and J lacks 10 bases; bases without a gene match: 8. One collaborating source in Seattle enrolled patients during active infection and followed them longitudinally through the course of disease. Each collaborating institution followed its own protocols to collect whole blood in K2EDTA tubes. Collaborator samples were shipped for TCRbeta analysis as frozen whole blood, isolated PBMCs, or DNA extracted from either sample type. In regard to this clone: No antigen is known for it. Base qualities are not at hand, and no much larger clone is one base apart.

Specimen: peripheral blood. Recombination linked TRBV5-1 to TRBJ2-7; the central 10 bases match TRBD1. The receptor was isolated from a man aged 45-65 years with COVID-19, enrolled during active disease. The CDR3 reads as follows: CASSPRDRGLQYF. The DNA sequence follows: TGCGCCAGCAGCCCCCGGGACAGGGGTCTCCAGTACTTC. The entire variable domain, with the stretches around the CDR3 drawn from the reference TRBV5-1 and TRBJ2-7 proteins, is KAGVTQTPRYLIKTRGQQVTLSCSPISGHRSVSWYQQTPGQGLQFLFEYFSETQRNKGNFPGRFSGRQFSNSRSEMNVSTLELGDSALYLCASSPRDRGLQYFGPGTRLTVT.